Below, 30 T cell receptor beta chains from the same sample are listed, as sequenced in a study of regulatory T cells in long-lasting Graves disease (dated by TCRdb to the early 2020s). Libraries were prepared through multiplex PCR. Sequencing was performed on an Illumina HiSeq 4000. CDR3 regions were amplified by Arm-PCR with iRepertoire HTBI primers to construct TCR beta libraries. TCRdb reworked the public reads: Q25 trimming with fastp, MiXCR clone assembly, productive beta chains retained. Here each entry gathers all rows of one CDR3 protein and keeps the most common genes and DNA. The sample table lists 450,000 to 700,000 distinct CDR3 sequences, roughly 14% of them with a count of one. 10% of the sample rests with the top ten. In the paper's terms, the time point label means: newly diagnosed GD, antithyroid drugs for less than 3 months. For both TCR sequencing and RNA sequencing, RNA was extracted from PBMCs in TRIzol.

This sample also belongs to another study, concerning T cells in Graves' hyperthyroidism and ophthalmopathy.

The sample was peripheral blood mononuclear cells (PBMCs), taken at new diagnosis, from a patient treated with antithyroid drugs. The receptors were gathered from a man aged 25-40 years with Graves disease. Donor details come from another sample of the same person, matched by shared clones.

This clonotype showed up many times. This chain uses TRBV24-1 with TRBJ2-5; D may be TRBD1 (6 bases). The CDR3 has 13 residues. Deletions cut 0 bases from V and 5 bases from J, with 6 bases between. Germline V gene sequence: CDR1 KGHDR, CDR2 SFDVKD. CDR3 protein: CATSDLGQETQYF. The CDR3, as DNA: TGTGCCACCAGTGATTTGGGACAGGAGACCCAGTACTTC.

The chain joins TRBV4-1 to TRBJ2-5; a possible D gene is TRBD2 (5 bases). The germline V gene encodes CDR1 MGHRA and CDR2 YSYEKL. This CDR3 is 14 amino acids long. Trimming stripped 0 bases from V and 3 bases from J, with 8 bases between. This CDR3 reads CASSQEEVEETQYF. The CDR3 DNA reads TGCGCCAGCAGCCAAGAGGAGGTGGAAGAGACCCAGTACTTC.

This clonotype was detected many times. The rearrangement joins TRBV30 to TRBJ2-2, with D unresolved. The V gene's germline CDR1 is GTSNPN and CDR2 SVGIG (reference sequence). Trimming cost V 0 bases and J 6 bases, with 8 bases left between them. This CDR3 has 13 residues. In DNA form, the CDR3 reads TGTGCCTGGAGTGTTGGGCAATCCGGGGAGCTGTTTTTT. Its protein product is CAWSVGQSGELFF.

Notes on this clonotype: This likely came from a read error, as a far larger clone is one base away. CDR3 in DNA: TGTGCCAGCAGTTTACAAGTAGCGGGGCACAATGAGCAGTACTTC. This gives the protein CASSLQVAGHNEQYF. This chain uses TRBV12-3 or TRBV12-4 with TRBJ2-4, with 8 positions matching TRBD2. This CDR3 has 15 residues. Trimming at V came to 2 bases and at J to 13 bases, leaving 13 bases not matched to a gene.

The rearrangement links TRBV25-1 to TRBJ1-4; no reliable D call. The germline CDR1 and CDR2 sequences are MGHDK and SYGVNS. V was trimmed by 2 bases and J by 6 bases, leaving 13 bases between them. This CDR3 has 15 amino acids. CDR3: CASSEAGRTDEKLFF. In DNA, the CDR3 is TGTGCCAGCAGTGAAGCAGGACGAACCGATGAAAAACTGTTTTTT. Variable domain in full (rest from reference TRBV25-1 and TRBJ1-4): EADIYQTPRYLVIGTGKKITLECSQTMGHDKMYWYQQDPGMELHLIHYSYGVNSTEKGDLSSESTVSRIRTEHFPLTLESARPSHTSQYLCASSEAGRTDEKLFFGSGTQLSVL.

The chain is built from TRBV7-2 and TRBJ1-1; D gene unclear. The CDR3 sequence is 14 residues long. The V gene lost 1 base and the J gene lost 4 bases, with 10 bases spanning the gap. Germline V lookup: CDR1 SGHTA, CDR2 FQGNSA. The CDR3 DNA is TGTGCCAGCAGCTTAGACGGTGCGAGCACTGAAGCTTTCTTT. It translates to CASSLDGASTEAFF. The variable domain in full, completed from reference TRBV7-2 and TRBJ1-1, reads GAGVSQSPSNKVTEKGKDVELRCDPISGHTALYWYRQSLGQGLEFLIYFQGNSAPDKSGLPSDRFSAERTGGSVSTLTIQRTQQEDSAVYLCASSLDGASTEAFFGQGTRLTVV.

In its sample, this clonotype was seen a few times. The chain joins TRBV11-2 to TRBJ1-2, with D possibly being TRBD1 (5 bases). The germline V gene has CDR1 SGHAT and CDR2 FQNNGV. Trimming took off 0 bases at V and 4 bases at J, with 12 bases between the two ends. The CDR3 consists of 15 residues. CDR3: CASSLDPQGPYGYTF. In DNA form, the CDR3 reads TGTGCCAGCAGCTTAGATCCCCAGGGACCCTATGGCTACACCTTC.

With respect to this clonotype: Being one base from a much bigger clone, this may be a read error. Since no conserved phenylalanine or tryptophan closes the CDR3, a read error is the likely cause. This chain links TRBV24-1 with TRBJ1-1; D is uncertain. Germline loops: CDR1 KGHDR, CDR2 SFDVKD. Trimming removed 4 bases at V and 7 bases at J, with 12 bases between. The CDR3 has 13 amino acids. The chain's CDR3 is CATSEGLEFEAFL. Written as DNA, the CDR3 is TGTGCCACCAGTGAGGGCTTAGAGTTTGAAGCTTTCTTG.

This clonotype appeared many times. The rearrangement uses TRBV24-1 and TRBJ2-5; no clear D gene. The germline gives CDR1 KGHDR, CDR2 SFDVKD. The CDR3 spans 15 residues. V was shortened by 0 bases and J by 10 bases, with 17 bases between the two germline ends. The CDR3 loop reads CATSDLRGPWGIQYF. The CDR3, as DNA: TGTGCCACCAGTGATTTGCGAGGCCCTTGGGGAATCCAGTACTTC.

On this clonotype: A far bigger clonotype differs at one base, so this is likely a read error. CDR3 nucleotide sequence: TGTGCCAGCAGCTCAAGTCCGGGTAGCACAGAGACGCAGTATTTT. It is translated as CASSSSPGSTETQYF. The rearrangement links TRBV11-2 to TRBJ2-1; D not certain. The last part of the DNA fits TRBJ2-3 better; the J call may be wrong. The V gene's germline CDR1 is SGHAT and CDR2 FQNNGV. CDR3 length equals 15 residues.

This clonotype was counted many times. The V gene is TRBV3-1, the J gene TRBJ2-1; D is perhaps TRBD1 or TRBD2 (6 bases each). The V end was cut by 1 base, the J end by 3 bases, with 13 bases between. This CDR3 is 16 amino acids long. The V gene's germline CDR1 is LGHDT and CDR2 YNNKEL (reference sequence). As DNA, the CDR3 is TGTGCCAGCAGCCAAGGGGCCGGGGGCTTCTACAATGAGCAGTTCTTC. Amino acids: CASSQGAGGFYNEQFF.

This clonotype was observed at least ten times. The genes are TRBV28 and TRBJ2-1; 11 bases agree with TRBD2. Germline V gene lookup returns CDR1 MDHEN and CDR2 SYDVKM. CDR3 size: 16 residues. The V and J ends lost 11 bases and 0 bases, in that order; junction bases with no gene match: 9. CDR3 DNA sequence: TGTGCCGCCTCGGGACTAGCGGAATACTCCTACAATGAGCAGTTCTTC. It is translated as CAASGLAEYSYNEQFF.

The chain combines TRBV5-1 with TRBJ1-1, with D perhaps TRBD1 (6 bases). The germline gives CDR1 SGHRS, CDR2 YFSETQ. The CDR3 has 14 amino acids. Trimming left V 3 bases short and J 2 bases short, with 11 bases between. The CDR3 bases are TGCGCCAGCAGCTGGGAGGGGGGTAACACTGAAGCTTTCTTT. Protein sequence: CASSWEGGNTEAFF.

This clonotype was observed a handful of times. V gene TRBV10-3 combines with J gene TRBJ2-5, with 7 bases lining up with TRBD2. The CDR3 has 15 residues. CDR1 and CDR2 (germline): ENHRY, SYGVKD. J gave up 3 bases and V 8 bases, and 12 bases lay outside the gene matches. This CDR3 is CAIAGGLAEKETQYF. DNA of the CDR3: TGTGCCATCGCTGGGGGTCTAGCGGAAAAAGAGACCCAGTACTTC.

Many counts were recorded for this clonotype. The rearrangement links TRBV7-6 to TRBJ2-5; 13 bases agree with TRBD2. The CDR3 covers 18 residues. Trimming took 5 bases from V and 4 from J; bases not matched to a gene: 13. Germline assignment: CDR1 SGHVS and CDR2 FNYEAQ. The CDR3 nucleotides are TGTGCCAGCAGCCCCCCGGGACTAGCGGGAAACCCAGGAGAGACCCAGTACTTC. Amino acid sequence: CASSPPGLAGNPGETQYF.

This clonotype was seen ten or more times. This sequence joins TRBV7-2 and TRBJ2-7; 12 positions match TRBD2. Germline trimming cut 6 bases from V and 5 bases from J; bases unmatched to any gene: 5. The CDR3 has 14 amino acids. CDR1 and CDR2 from the germline V gene are SGHTA and FQGNSA. Written as DNA, the CDR3 is TGTGCCAGCAGGTCTAGCGGGAGGGCGAACGAGCAGTACTTC. It is translated as CASRSSGRANEQYF.

This clonotype has more than one count but fewer than ten. The chain combines TRBV25-1 with TRBJ2-7; no definite D call. The CDR3 extends over 12 amino acids. Between the trimmed V and J ends, which lost 3 bases and 7 bases, there was a span of 10 bases. Germline V gene sequence: CDR1 MGHDK, CDR2 SYGVNS. This CDR3 is CASSDSPLEQYF. CDR3 nucleotides: TGTGCCAGCAGTGACAGCCCGTTGGAGCAGTACTTC.

The CDR3 bases are TGTGCCTGGACTACACGCCGAAACACTGAAGCTTTCTTT. It codes for CAWTTRRNTEAFF. The chain links TRBV30 to TRBJ1-1; D remains unclear. Germline V gives CDR1 GTSNPN, CDR2 SVGIG (reference sequence). V dropped 4 bases and J dropped 2 bases, with 11 bases sitting between them. The CDR3 runs 13 residues.

The gene calls are TRBV19 and TRBJ2-3; D might be TRBD2 (6 bases). CDR3 length equals 16 residues. Trimming removed 3 bases at V and 6 bases at J, with 19 bases between. The germline CDR1 and CDR2 sequences are LNHDA and SQIVND (reference sequence). CDR3 region: CASSIRTTTQVDTQYF. The CDR3, as DNA: TGTGCCAGTAGTATCAGGACTACCACCCAAGTTGATACGCAGTATTTT.

DNA for the CDR3: TGCGCCAGCGGAGAAGGGGGCACAGATACGCAGTATTTT. Translated: CASGEGGTDTQYF. This chain joins TRBV5-1 and TRBJ2-3; D is possibly TRBD1 (5 bases). The CDR3 runs to 13 residues. Between the trimmed V and J ends, which lost 7 bases and 1 base, there was a span of 10 bases. Germline values: CDR1 SGHRS, CDR2 YFSETQ.

At least ten counts were recorded for this clonotype. V usage is TRBV2 and J usage is TRBJ2-5; weak D call: TRBD1 (6 bases). This CDR3 contains 13 residues. V was clipped by 8 bases and J by 1 base, with 11 bases between them. Looked up from germline, CDR1 is SNHLY and CDR2 is FYNNEI. The CDR3 region is CASLRTAQETQYF. The CDR3, as DNA: TGTGCCAGCCTGAGGACAGCCCAAGAGACCCAGTACTTC.

This clonotype was recorded a few times. The chain carries TRBV29-1 and TRBJ2-1, with 12 bases matching TRBD2. CDR1 and CDR2 from the germline V gene are SQVTM and ANQGSEA. The V and J ends lost 8 bases and 15 bases, in that order; junction bases with no gene match: 17. CDR3 length equals 14 residues. The CDR3 coding sequence is TGCAGCTCCGCTCAGCTAGCGGGAGGGAGATCCGTGTTCTTC. Translation: CSSAQLAGGRSVFF.

This clonotype was found many times. This chain uses TRBV24-1 with TRBJ2-3; D perhaps matches TRBD1 (6 bases). This CDR3 has 14 residues. From germline, CDR1 is KGHDR and CDR2 SFDVKD. Between the trimmed V and J ends, which lost 10 bases and 5 bases, there was a span of 18 bases. CDR3 region: CATRTTGFKDTQYF. The CDR3 DNA is TGTGCCACAAGGACAACAGGGTTTAAAGATACGCAGTATTTT.

The rearrangement links TRBV12-3 or TRBV12-4 to TRBJ1-2; D uncertain. Trimming pared 6 bases from V and 8 bases from J, leaving 13 bases between. The CDR3 length is 12 residues. The CDR3 nucleotides are TGTGCCAGCAGGGAGGAGCTGCGGGGCTACACCTTC. It yields the protein CASREELRGYTF.

The rearrangement uses TRBV18 and TRBJ1-5; 7 bases agree with TRBD1. With V trimmed by 0 bases and J by 6 bases, 5 bases remained unmatched. The CDR3 covers 15 residues. CDR1 and CDR2 (germline): KGHSH, LQKENI. The CDR3 DNA reads TGTGCCAGCTCACCACCTAACAGGGGCGGTCAGCCCCAGCATTTT. Amino acids: CASSPPNRGGQPQHF.

Ten or more counts support this clonotype. The chain couples TRBV7-9 to TRBJ1-6; the match to TRBD1 covers 9 bases. CDR3 length: 17 residues. After removal of 5 bases from V and 8 bases from J, the junction contained 13 bases not matched to a gene. Germline CDR1 and CDR2: SEHNR and FQNEAQ (reference sequence). Here the CDR3 reads CASSPVLAGQGDSPLHF. CDR3 in DNA: TGTGCCAGCAGCCCTGTGTTGGCGGGACAGGGTGATTCACCCCTCCACTTT. Filled out from reference TRBV7-9 and TRBJ1-6, the complete variable domain reads DTGVSQNPRHKITKRGQNVTFRCDPISEHNRLYWYRQTLGQGPEFLTYFQNEAQLEKSRLLSDRFSAERPKGSFSTLEIQRTEQGDSAMYLCASSPVLAGQGDSPLHFGNGTRLTVT.

This chain links TRBV28 with TRBJ2-5, with 12 positions matching TRBD2. This CDR3 contains 12 residues. CDR1 is MDHEN, CDR2 SYDVKM, per germline. Here the CDR3 DNA reads TGTTTCACTAGCGGGAGGTCCGAGACCCAGTACTTC. Amino acid sequence: CFTSGRSETQYF.

As for this clonotype: This sequence may be a read error, since a much larger clone differs from it by one base. V is TRBV5-1 and J is TRBJ2-7; 8 bases line up with TRBD1. The CDR3 contains 14 residues. Losses at the gene ends were 5 bases for V and 3 bases for J; bases not matched to a gene: 7. The germline CDR1 and CDR2 sequences are SGHRS and YFSETQ. This CDR3 is CASRASTGDYEQYF. The CDR3 DNA reads TGCGCCAGCAGGGCATCGACAGGGGACTACGAGCAGTACTTC.

This clonotype has a handful of counts. The V gene is TRBV3-1, the J gene TRBJ2-5; the D is unclear. This CDR3 is built from 15 residues. V shed 0 bases and J shed 1 base, with 9 bases lying between them. Germline V gene lookup returns CDR1 LGHDT and CDR2 YNNKEL (reference sequence). The CDR3 DNA sequence: TGTGCCAGCAGCCAAGACCTCGCCCGCCAAGAGACCCAGTACTTC. This codes for CASSQDLARQETQYF.

This clonotype was picked up many times. The J gene is TRBJ1-4, the V gene TRBV7-9; no reliable D call. CDR1 and CDR2 from the germline V gene are SEHNR and FQNEAQ (reference sequence). Trimming removed 5 bases from V and 10 bases from J, with 14 bases in between. The CDR3 length is 13 residues. CDR3 nucleotide sequence: TGTGCCAGCAGCGTGGTCGAAAAGGGAAAACTGTTTTTT. This encodes CASSVVEKGKLFF.